This T cell receptor (beta chain) was observed in a study of patients and donors after allogeneic stem cell transplantation. V was pared by 2 bases and J by 7 bases, with 15 bases between. The germline gives CDR1 SGHTA, CDR2 FQGTGA. The CDR3 is made up of 15 amino acids. Using its own MiXCR run on the RT-PCR reads, TCRdb lists one record per CDR3 protein. The sample lists about 960,000 distinct CDR3 sequences, over 15% occurring once. This TCR derives from a human donor who was either an allogeneic HSCT recipient or a stem cell or donor lymphocyte infusion donor (not recorded which). It is not recorded whose cells these are; they may come from a transplant donor. Sequencing was carried out using blood, either unsorted or a sorted T cell fraction (not recorded which). The chain joins TRBV7-3 to TRBJ2-1, with D possibly being TRBD1 (6 bases). The CDR3 loop is CASSLRQVSFNEQFF. The CDR3 bases are TGTGCCAGCAGCTTACGACAGGTTTCCTTTAATGAGCAGTTCTTC.